What follows are 21 T cell receptor beta chains derived from one specimen sequenced in a study of CD8+CD57+ T cells in acquired aplastic anemia. Genomic DNA was employed as the template in profiling TCR beta VDJ and CDR3. Using its own MiXCR run on the reads, TCRdb lists one record per CDR3 protein. The data contain 130,000 or so distinct CDR3 sequences, roughly 40% of them seen just once; the ten biggest clones take up about 2.6%. Patients sequenced had flow cytometry evidence of CD8+CD57+ cell expansion. Source material: sorted CD4+, CD8+, or CD8+CD57+ T cells (not recorded which) from PBMCs. The source is a human donor with aplastic anemia.

This clonotype was seen repeatedly, ten times or more. V is TRBV9 and J is TRBJ2-2; no definite D call. The CDR3 loop spans 14 amino acids. Germline CDR1 is SGDLS and CDR2 is YYNGEE. V lost 0 bases to trimming and J lost 2 bases, with 5 bases between them. The CDR3 loop reads CASSVVQNTGELFF. In DNA form, the CDR3 reads TGTGCCAGCAGCGTAGTCCAAAACACCGGGGAGCTGTTTTTT.

This clonotype was observed at least ten times. The J gene is TRBJ1-1, the V gene TRBV5-1; 7 positions match TRBD1. Germline CDR1 SGHRS, CDR2 YFSETQ. This CDR3 contains 13 residues. J gave up 2 bases and V 4 bases, and 2 bases lay outside the gene matches. CDR3 residues: CASSHRGNTEAFF. As DNA, the CDR3 is TGCGCCAGCAGCCACAGGGGTAACACTGAAGCTTTCTTT.

In its sample, this clonotype was seen many times. The chain couples TRBV2 to TRBJ1-2; TRBD1 is a possible D gene (5 bases). Trimming stripped 1 base from V and 4 bases from J, with 10 bases between. CDR3 length: 14 amino acids. Germline V CDR1 and CDR2: SNHLY, FYNNEI. CDR3 loop: CASSEDLGLYGYTF. The CDR3 coding sequence is TGTGCCAGCAGTGAAGATCTGGGGCTCTATGGCTACACCTTC.

Comment on this clonotype: Possible read error: a much larger clone is one base away. V usage is TRBV11-1 and J usage is TRBJ2-1, with no clear D. This CDR3 has 15 amino acids. Germline assignment: CDR1 SGHAT and CDR2 FQDESV (reference sequence). The CDR3 region has the DNA TGTGCCAGCAGCTCCTTTACCCGCTCCTACAATGAGCAGTCCTTC. This gives the protein CASSSFTRSYNEQSF.

The J gene is TRBJ1-5, the V gene TRBV6-2 or TRBV6-3; possible D gene TRBD1, 5 bases. The CDR3 runs to 15 residues. V lost 3 bases and J 3 bases, leaving 12 bases between the germline ends. Germline CDR1 is MNHEY and CDR2 is SVGEGT. The DNA for the CDR3 is TGTGCCAGCAGTTATCATCAGGGCTACAATCAGCCCCAGCATTTT. This sequence encodes CASSYHQGYNQPQHF.

This chain links TRBV29-1 with TRBJ1-2; the D is unclear. Trimming stripped 5 bases from V and 4 bases from J, with 8 bases between. The CDR3 has 11 amino acids. CDR1 is SQVTM, CDR2 ANQGSEA, per germline. The CDR3 sequence is CSVNSLYGYTF. The CDR3 DNA reads TGCAGCGTTAATAGCCTCTATGGCTACACCTTC.

This clonotype was observed a single time. The V call is TRBV2, the J call TRBJ1-2; TRBD1 is a possible D gene (6 bases). Germline V gene lookup returns CDR1 SNHLY and CDR2 FYNNEI. V lost 1 base and J lost 8, with 11 bases in between. The CDR3 runs 13 residues. The CDR3 region is CASSEGTADGYTF. For the CDR3, the DNA is TGTGCCAGCAGTGAAGGGACAGCTGACGGCTACACCTTC.

The table lists this clonotype with many counts. This rearrangement joins TRBV12-3 or TRBV12-4 to TRBJ1-6, with 10 bases aligning to TRBD1. Losses at the gene ends were 5 bases for V and 7 bases for J; bases not matched to a gene: 5. The CDR3 has 15 amino acids. The CDR3 bases are TGTGCCAGCAGTGCACCGGGACAGGGGAATTCACCCCTCCACTTT. It translates to CASSAPGQGNSPLHF.

This clonotype appeared many times. This chain links TRBV6-1 with TRBJ1-1; TRBD1 aligns across 8 bases. The ends lost 6 bases at V and 11 bases at J; junction bases unmatched: 5. There are 11 residues in the CDR3. From germline, CDR1 is MNHNS and CDR2 SASEGT. The chain's CDR3 is CASRETGVAFF. In nucleotides, the CDR3 is TGTGCCAGCAGGGAGACAGGGGTTGCTTTCTTT.

A few counts support this clonotype. The V call is TRBV3-1, the J call TRBJ2-5, with 12 bases that match TRBD2. After removal of 2 bases from V and 4 bases from J, the junction contained 2 bases not matched to a gene. The CDR3 totals 15 residues. Germline V gene data show CDR1 as LGHDT and CDR2 as YNNKEL (reference sequence). CDR3 residues: CASSQLAGGPETQYF. The CDR3, as DNA: TGTGCCAGCAGCCAACTAGCGGGGGGGCCAGAGACCCAGTACTTC.

The chain has TRBV7-9 and TRBJ1-5; 9 nucleotides line up with TRBD1. Losses at the gene ends were 7 bases for V and 5 bases for J; bases not matched to a gene: 6. The CDR3 covers 14 residues. CDR1 and CDR2 (germline): SEHNR, FQNEAQ (reference sequence). In DNA form, the CDR3 reads TGTGCCAGCAATGACAGGGGGAGGCATCAGCCCCAGCATTTT. Protein product: CASNDRGRHQPQHF.

The V gene is TRBV10-2, the J gene TRBJ2-5, with 12 bases matching TRBD2. J lost 2 bases, V lost 5 bases, and 12 bases had no gene match. This CDR3 has 18 amino acids. Germline assignment: CDR1 WSHSY and CDR2 SAAADI. The CDR3 reads CASSSQGLAGPTQETQYF. CDR3 nucleotide sequence: TGCGCCAGCAGTTCTCAGGGACTAGCGGGCCCTACTCAAGAGACCCAGTACTTC.

The rearrangement links TRBV2 to TRBJ1-6; no clear D gene. This CDR3 has 15 amino acids. V shed 8 bases and J shed 5 bases, with 16 bases lying between them. The germline gives CDR1 SNHLY, CDR2 FYNNEI. The CDR3: CASGFHGPDNSPLHF. The CDR3 region has the DNA TGTGCCAGCGGGTTCCACGGTCCAGATAATTCACCCCTCCACTTT.

This clonotype was seen at least ten times. This rearrangement joins TRBV15 to TRBJ1-1, with 7 bases aligning to TRBD1. The V gene's germline CDR1 is LNHNV and CDR2 YYDKDF (reference sequence). Germline trimming cut 8 bases from V and 4 bases from J; bases unmatched to any gene: 7. The length of the CDR3 is 13 residues. CDR3 sequence (DNA): TGTGCCACCGGCTTAGGACAGGTCACTGAAGCTTTCTTT. Translated, it gives CATGLGQVTEAFF. Looking up the rest from reference TRBV15 and TRBJ1-1 gives the full variable domain: DAMVIQNPRYQVTQFGKPVTLSCSQTLNHNVMYWYQQKSSQAPKLLFHYYDKDFNNEADTPDNFQSRRPNTSFCFLDIRSPGLGDTAMYLCATGLGQVTEAFFGQGTRLTVV.

The chain couples TRBV9 to TRBJ1-2; 7 nucleotides match TRBD1. Germline V gene lookup returns CDR1 SGDLS and CDR2 YYNGEE. The V segment lost 4 bases and the J segment 4 bases; nucleotides outside the gene matches: 4. The length of the CDR3 is 13 residues. CDR3 in DNA: TGTGCCAGCAGCACAGGGGACTCCTATGGCTACACCTTC. This codes for CASSTGDSYGYTF.

In the case of this clonotype: Relative to the germline gene, one junction end is altered; a read error may explain this. V is TRBV10-3 and J is TRBJ1-5; weak D call: TRBD1 (6 bases). Germline assignment: CDR1 ENHRY and CDR2 SYGVKD. The CDR3 consists of 15 residues. In nucleotides, the CDR3 is TGTGCCAGCAGTCGGGGGGAGGGGGGCGCTCAGCCCCAGCATTTT. Translated, it gives CASSRGEGGAQPQHF.

This clonotype occurred many times. This chain connects TRBV5-4 to TRBJ2-1; maybe TRBD1 (6 bases). V shed 4 bases and J shed 6 bases, with 14 bases lying between them. Germline assignment: CDR1 SGHNT and CDR2 YYREEE (reference sequence). There are 14 residues in the CDR3. CDR3 sequence (DNA): TGTGCCAGCAGCCTGGGGCTAGGGGGCAATGAGCAGTTCTTC. It yields the protein CASSLGLGGNEQFF.

This clonotype has ten or more counts. The chain links TRBV20-1 to TRBJ1-5; TRBD1 matches at 10 bases. V was pared by 6 bases and J by 7 bases, with 9 bases of the junction left unmatched. The germline gives CDR1 DFQATT, CDR2 SNEGSKA (reference sequence). The CDR3 is 14 amino acids. The CDR3 spells CSAIPGQGYQPQHF. CDR3 in DNA: TGCAGTGCCATTCCGGGACAGGGGTACCAGCCCCAGCATTTT.

This clonotype was recorded many times. V gene TRBV7-2 combines with J gene TRBJ1-2; D call uncertain. Trimming took 0 bases from V and 8 from J, leaving 13 bases between them. The CDR3 spans 14 residues. Germline CDR1 reads SGHTA; CDR2 reads FQGNSA. The CDR3 coding sequence is TGTGCCAGCAGCTTAGCGTTGACGGATCGAGGCTACACCTTC. It translates to CASSLALTDRGYTF.

In its sample, this clonotype was seen many times. The chain links TRBV28 to TRBJ2-5; unclear D gene. This CDR3 spans 13 amino acids. Germline values: CDR1 MDHEN, CDR2 SYDVKM. Trimming shortened V by 6 bases and J by 4 bases, and 12 bases separated the two germline ends. The CDR3 nucleotides read TGTGCCAGCAGCGCTCTGGGGATAGAGACCCAGTACTTC. It translates to CASSALGIETQYF.

This chain uses TRBV19 with TRBJ2-1; tentatively, D is TRBD1 (6 bases). The CDR3 loop spans 14 amino acids. Looked up from germline, CDR1 is LNHDA and CDR2 is SQIVND (reference sequence). The V and J ends lost 5 bases and 6 bases respectively, with 14 bases between them. The DNA for the CDR3 is TGTGCCAGTAGTCAACTTCAAGGGGGCAATGAGCAGTTCTTC. Protein product: CASSQLQGGNEQFF.